The sequence of this T cell receptor beta chain was determined in a study of cytotoxic CD8 clonotypes in ibrutinib-treated CLL. For the study at large: Averaging across samples gave approximately 250,000 productive templates and roughly 87,000 productive rearrangements. Study-wide results and limits: Under therapy, public clonotypes either contracted or stayed stable, and they were uncommon.

Remarks on this clone: Its matching antigen is unknown.

Data came from immunoSEQ multiplex PCR; TCRdb stores just in-frame clones and leaves some out. The data contain fewer than 200,000 clones, approximately 80% of them singletons. CDR1 and CDR2 (germline): MNHNS, SASEGT. Unmatched junction bases numbered 6, after V lost 5 bases and J lost 0 bases. The CDR3 has 16 residues. The chain carries TRBV6-1 and TRBJ2-4; 8 nucleotides agree with TRBD1. This receptor was taken from a human donor with chronic lymphocytic leukemia. The source was PBMCs, collected after 24 months of ibrutinib treatment. The CDR3 nucleotides are TGTGCCAGCAGTCAAGGACAGGGCAAAGCCAAAAACATTCAGTACTTC. It codes for CASSQGQGKAKNIQYF.